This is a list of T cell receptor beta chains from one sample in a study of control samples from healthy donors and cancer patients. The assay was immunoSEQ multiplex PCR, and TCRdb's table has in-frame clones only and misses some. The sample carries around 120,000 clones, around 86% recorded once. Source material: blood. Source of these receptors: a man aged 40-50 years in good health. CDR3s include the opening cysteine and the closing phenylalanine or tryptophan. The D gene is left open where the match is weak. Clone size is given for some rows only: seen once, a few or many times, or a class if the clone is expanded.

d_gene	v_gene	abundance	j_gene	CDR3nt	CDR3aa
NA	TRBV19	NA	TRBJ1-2	TGTGCCAGTAGGAGACCGGACAGTTCCCTCAGCTATGGCTACACCTTC	CASRRPDSSLSYGYTF
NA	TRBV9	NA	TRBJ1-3	TGTGCCAGCAGCGTAGGGAGGCAGGGTACTTCTGGAAACACCATATATTTT	CASSVGRQGTSGNTIYF
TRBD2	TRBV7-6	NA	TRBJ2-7	TGTGCCAGCAGCTTAAGCACTAGCGGGGGCTACGAGCAGTACTTC	CASSLSTSGGYEQYF
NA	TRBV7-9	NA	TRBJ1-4	TGTGCCAGCAGCGAGAGATTAGACCCAACTAATGAAAAACTGTTTTTT	CASSERLDPTNEKLFF
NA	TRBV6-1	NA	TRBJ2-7	TGTGCCAGCAGTGAAACTCGAACGGGGCCCTCCTACGAGCAGTACTTC	CASSETRTGPSYEQYF
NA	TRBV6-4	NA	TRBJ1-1	TGTGCCAGCAGTGAAAAGGAAAACACTGAAGCTTTCTTT	CASSEKENTEAFF
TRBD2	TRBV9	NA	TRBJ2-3	TGTGCCAGCAGCGGTGGGACTAGCGTCTCTCATACGCAGTATTTT	CASSGGTSVSHTQYF
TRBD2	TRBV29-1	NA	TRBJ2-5	TGCAGCGTGAACCCTAGCGGGGTACTAGAGACCCAGTACTTC	CSVNPSGVLETQYF
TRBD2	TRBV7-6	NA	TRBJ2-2	TGTGCCAGCAGCCTGCAACCCTGGACTAGCGGGGACACCGGGGAGCTGTTTTTT	CASSLQPWTSGDTGELFF
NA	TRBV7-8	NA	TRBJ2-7	TGTGCCAGCAGCATGGGCCCTCAACCCCACGAGCAGTACTTC	CASSMGPQPHEQYF
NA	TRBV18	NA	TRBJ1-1	TGTGCCAGCTCACCGACACGGAACACTGAAGCTTTCTTT	CASSPTRNTEAFF
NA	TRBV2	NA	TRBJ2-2	TGTGCCAGCAGGGGCCGCCCGGATGGCGGGGAGCTGTTTTTT	CASRGRPDGGELFF
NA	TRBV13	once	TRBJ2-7	TGTGCCAGCAGCTTAGTCCCATTACCCTACGAGCAGTACTTC	CASSLVPLPYEQYF
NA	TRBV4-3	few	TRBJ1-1	TGCGCCAGCAGCCAAGGTTGGCGGACTCCGAACACTGAAGCTTTCTTT	CASSQGWRTPNTEAFF
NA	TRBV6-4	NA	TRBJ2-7	TGTGCCAGCAGTGACTCTATTTTGTACGAGCAGTACTTC	CASSDSILYEQYF
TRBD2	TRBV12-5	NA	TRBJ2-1	TGTGCTAGTGGTTTGGGGTCTAGCGGGGGTAAGAATGAGCAGTTCTTC	CASGLGSSGGKNEQFF
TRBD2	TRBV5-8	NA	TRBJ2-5	TGTGCCAGCAGCTTGGCTAGCGGGGGCCTCCAAGAGACCCAGTACTTC	CASSLASGGLQETQYF
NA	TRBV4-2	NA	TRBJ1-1	TGTGCCAGCAGCCAAGGGGGGGAGGGGATGGTATACACTGAAGCTTTCTTT	CASSQGGEGMVYTEAFF
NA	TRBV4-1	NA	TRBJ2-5	TGCGCCAGCAGCTTAGTAGTCCTCCAAGAGACCCAGTACTTC	CASSLVVLQETQYF
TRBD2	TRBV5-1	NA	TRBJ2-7	TGCGCCAGCAGCTTCCGGACTAGCGGCGCCTACGAGCAGTACTTC	CASSFRTSGAYEQYF
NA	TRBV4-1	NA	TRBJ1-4	TGCGCCAGCAGCCAAGGCCGGGACACGGCGCTCGCAACTAATGAAAAACTGTTTTTT	CASSQGRDTALATNEKLFF
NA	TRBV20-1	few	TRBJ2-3	TGCAGTGCTAGTTTTGTAGTCAGGTCCGTCACAGATACGCAGTATTTT	CSASFVVRSVTDTQYF
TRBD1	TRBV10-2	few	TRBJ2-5	TGCGCCAGCAGTGAGCGAGGGGGCACAAGTAGTAGAGAGACCCAGTACTTC	CASSERGGTSSRETQYF
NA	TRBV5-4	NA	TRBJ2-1	TGTGCCAGCGTCGGTCAGACTTTCAATGAGCAGTTCTTC	CASVGQTFNEQFF
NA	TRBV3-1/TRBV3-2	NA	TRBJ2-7	TGTGCCAGCAGCCAAGGGCCCACCTACGAGCAGTACTTC	CASSQGPTYEQYF
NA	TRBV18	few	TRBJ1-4	TGTGCCAGCTCGCCCCCCCGGGGGCGCGGAGATGAAAAACTGTTTTTT	CASSPPRGRGDEKLFF
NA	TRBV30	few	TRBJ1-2	TGTGCCTGGAGTGTATCCCCAAACAGCTATGGCTACACCTTC	CAWSVSPNSYGYTF
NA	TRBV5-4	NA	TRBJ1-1	TGTGCCAGCAGCTTTGGGGGGGCTAGGAGGGACACTGAAGCTTTCTTT	CASSFGGARRDTEAFF
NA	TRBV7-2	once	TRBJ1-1	TGTGCCAGCACATCAGGGGTGAACACTGAAGCTTTCTTT	CASTSGVNTEAFF
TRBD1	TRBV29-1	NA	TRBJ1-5	TGCAGCGTTATGACAGGGGGCGACGGCAATCAGCCCCAGCATTTT	CSVMTGGDGNQPQHF
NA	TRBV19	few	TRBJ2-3	TGTGCCAGTAGTACCACGGGGTCAGATACGCAGTATTTT	CASSTTGSDTQYF